The present T cell receptor beta chain was sequenced within a study of spatial heterogeneity in lung cancer (dated by TCRdb to about 2019). As for the study more broadly: Samples were obtained from 72 patients with early-stage, untreated non-small cell lung cancer from the lung TRACERx cohort. More beta-chain than alpha-chain transcripts were consistently detected, likely reflecting higher beta-chain transcript abundance. Follow-up PBMC samples were sequenced whenever the samples were available, and the median time to follow-up was approximately 2 years after resection. Both alpha and beta chains were TCR-sequenced in samples taken at surgery, namely 220 tumor regions, approximately 63 matched nontumor lung samples and around 53 PBMC samples. In the raw uncorrected reads, each unique combination of TCR and UMI appeared more than ten times on average. The study quantitatively compared TCR alpha and beta repertoires across multiple tumor regions, matched nontumor lung and blood in non-small cell lung cancer. Nonsynonymous mutation counts, determined by whole-exome sequencing of tumor tissue, were related to features of the TCR repertoire. The investigation overall reported the following: Additional single-cell paired TCR alpha and beta sequencing was considered necessary to confirm, at a functional level, the hypothesis that regional TCRs recognize regional mutations. Only 14 patients were included in the comparisons of baseline and follow-up blood repertoires. Ubiquitous expanded tumor TCRs were found in blood more often at tumor resection than at routine follow-up.

Receptor amplification or capture employed 5' RACE. TCRdb records NextSeq 500 as the sequencer. To allow correction of PCR and sequencing errors, the TCR library protocol tagged every TCR cDNA molecule with a unique molecular identifier. The authors' pipeline ran thus. TCR identification, UMI-based error correction and CDR3 extraction were all carried out with Decombinator tools. TCRs above a frequency of 2 per 1,000, corresponding to the top 1% of the tumor frequency distribution, were defined as expanded. Rényi diversity was computed with the R vegan package after subsampling each repertoire 100 times to 5,000 TCRs. CDR3 similarity networks were built from amino acid triplet string-kernel similarity, connecting CDR3s with pairwise similarity above 0.82. Using fastp at Q25 and MiXCR, TCRdb reprocessed the public reads and kept productive beta chains. Rows matching on CDR3 protein sequence are summarized as one entry with the most common DNA and genes. Here the V and J calls rest on TCRdb's processing, not on the authors' analysis. The sample records tens of thousands of distinct CDR3 sequences, over 9.5% of which are singletons. Of the sample, about 30% falls within the top ten clones.

From a lookup of the germline V gene (reference sequence), CDR1 and CDR2 are DFQATT and SNEGSKA. From cysteine to phenylalanine, the CDR3 is 12 amino acids long. This entry keeps only the CDR3 DNA: 36 bases, framed from base 1. The time point label of this sample denotes: blood at routine non-recurrence follow-up after resection. Whole RNA extracted from tumor and nontumor lung tissue, or from cryopreserved PBMC samples, was used for TCR sequencing without cell sorting. Patients were selected for TCR sequencing only if sufficient RNA was available from at least two tumor regions. This clonotype was seen repeatedly, ten times or more. Its target antigen remains unknown. Qualities for individual bases were not recorded, and no much larger clone is one base off.

The TCR was taken from a male donor with early-stage non-small cell lung cancer. Sequences were derived from PBMCs, sampled at follow-up. The chain uses TRBV20-1 and TRBJ2-1; the D gene is perhaps TRBD1, on 5 matching bases. The DNA sequence is as follows: TGCAAGGGGCAGGGTGCCTACAATGAGCAGTTCTTC. This translates into CKGQGAYNEQFF.